This paragraph reports one T cell receptor beta chain. Its antigen is not yet known. It has no much larger one-base neighbor in the sample; base qualities were not kept. V was cut back by 6 bases and J by 1 base, leaving a gap of 7 bases between them. The germline V gene (reference sequence) supplies CDR1 LNHDA and CDR2 SQIVND. From its cysteine to its phenylalanine, the CDR3 spans 13 amino acids. This entry keeps only the CDR3 DNA: 39 bases, framed from base 1. This sample is part of a study of cytomegalovirus exposure and HLA in healthy donors (dated by TCRdb to 2015 to 2018). Describing the broader study: An earlier analysis of several hundred of the donors reported around 280 Gb of sequence data and 117 million unique TCR beta sequences obtained from 180 million or so T cells. An early release covering more than 500 HLA-typed donors comprised about 300 gigabases of sequencing data and around 85 million unique TCR sequences. Of the roughly 400 genotyped donors, 81% were placed in the genetic ancestry cluster associated with self-reported Caucasian donors. The study was designed to test whether signatures of past pathogen exposure could be identified by cataloging public T cell receptors. Using immunosequencing, the study profiled T cell repertoires from approximately 700 subjects and related those repertoires to cytomegalovirus serostatus. In addition to the first cohort of 666 subjects, a separate validation cohort of some 120 different subjects was used. High-throughput TCR immunosequencing, statistical association of individual TCRs with disease status, and machine learning were combined to predict cytomegalovirus infection status. A later analysis re-analyzed previously published TCR beta repertoires from roughly 600 donors and added high-resolution HLA genotyping to study TCR occurrence patterns. Rather than drawing on any new phenotypic data, the later analysis identified candidate immune exposures from TCR beta sequences and the way those sequences occurred across donors. To decide whether each TCR beta V gene segment behaved as functional or pseudogenic, an earlier analysis of some 600 of the donors relied on high-throughput TCR beta sequencing. Donor age, sex, ethnicity and CMV serostatus were collected together with the repertoire data. A later genetic analysis took genome-wide SNP genotypes for about 65% of the 666 donors and used that subset as a discovery cohort. All discovery cohort repertoires had been generated using a single sequencing platform. Class I and class II HLA loci were covered by the typing at four-digit resolution. The number of typed donors differed by locus: about 620-640 for A, B, C, DRB1 and DQB1; 522 for DQA1; approximately 610 for DPA1; and about 470 for DPB1. Four or five DR-DQ haplotypes were handled as single units for association and clustering, since linkage in the cohort was strong. Among approximately 370 genotyped donors of the cohort, an average of approximately 220,000 unique TCR beta nucleotide sequences was sequenced per donor, of which roughly 18% were non-productive. What the research found in general, with its limitations: In a later analysis, most CMV-associated TCR beta chains were found to appear HLA-restricted, with HLA associations seemingly driven largely by CMV exposure. In an earlier analysis of roughly 500 of the donors, most TCR beta V segments appeared in productive rearrangements about 87% or about 30% of the time, broadly matching IMGT annotations. While some public TCRs were present in many individuals, most TCR sequences turned up only very rarely across donors. In a later genetic analysis, fewer N-insertions in productive TCRs were reported among donors in an Asian-associated ancestry cluster than the approximately 710-donor mean. Some IMGT-functional V segments, including TRBV6-2 and TRBV6-3, could not be distinguished by the 87-base-pair reads and were therefore excluded. Correlated functional status among segregating V segments might reflect linkage disequilibrium, but an unknown experimental factor could not be ruled out. In vitro tests confirmed that a few of the cytomegalovirus-associated TCR beta chains recognize cytomegalovirus antigens. In a later analysis, the rate of TCR association differed among HLA loci, with DRB1 alleles having the most associated TCRs and HLA-C alleles having the fewest. Roughly uniform sequencing depth across donors was assumed in presence/absence analyses, although this assumption may not hold. V-gene and J-gene trimming of TCR beta chains was associated with a missense DCLRE1C variant in a later genetic analysis, and the association was replicated in an independent cohort. Specific HLA alleles were associated with around 18,000 TCR beta sequences at a false discovery rate of 0.05 in a later analysis. A later analysis found that HLA-associated TCR beta chains were more clonally expanded and had lower generation probabilities than equally common non-associated chains. It was suggested by the authors that the approach could potentially be generalized to other disease states and immunological phenotypes. The only immune exposure information available for the cohort was CMV serostatus. Because counts were too low, seventeen rarely observed V segments, including chromosome 9 orphons, were left out of the earlier analysis of some 640 of the donors. In this cohort, only TCR beta chains were sequenced, and detectable features were limited by the absence of alpha or paired-chain data. The study listed 164 TCR beta chains as associated with cytomegalovirus. Several of the top co-occurrence clusters appeared to be linked to parvovirus B19, influenza, CMV and Epstein-Barr virus, according to a later analysis. The sequencing pipeline was judged likely to have produced a cluster of highly shared sequence variants as a technical artifact. Because HLA typing was missing for some donors at each locus, association tests included only the typed subset. A further reported finding was that TCR beta sequences accurately predicted the HLA-A and HLA-B alleles for most subjects in the first cohort. Cytomegalovirus status was reported to be diagnosed by the classifier with high specificity and sensitivity in both the original and validation cohorts. When HLA alleles, especially DR and DQ, strongly co-occurred, attributing TCR associations to individual alleles was difficult.

The cohort consisted of 666 healthy bone marrow donors. All cohort members were sampled while nominally healthy, although unrecorded immune exposures were likely present. The donor was CMV seropositive and belonged to the group of 250 to 300 seropositive cohort members. A peripheral blood sample was provided by each donor, and peripheral blood mononuclear cells were used for TCR beta sequencing. The Qiagen DNeasy Blood Extraction Kit was used to extract genomic DNA from the blood cell samples. Libraries were prepared through the immunoSEQ multiplex PCR assay. For the multiplex PCR, a mixture combining 60 forward primers for TCR Vbeta segments and 13 reverse primers for TCR Jbeta segments was used. The CDR3 region of rearranged TCR beta genes was amplified from genomic DNA by a multiplex PCR assay. The Illumina HiSeq System was used to sequence the amplified TCR beta libraries as 87-base-pair reads. In the source study's methods: In a later analysis, tens of millions of unique TCR beta chains were counted across the approximately 670 repertoires, and approximately 9.9 million of these chains were shared by at least two donors. To remove PCR and sequencing errors, raw reads were error-corrected and collapsed into unique sequences using a nearest-neighbor algorithm that merged closely related sequences. Alignment of CDR3 sequences to IMGT reference sequences was used to assign V, D and J gene segments. For a sequence to be retained, at least a six-nucleotide match to both a V gene segment and a J gene segment was required. Rearrangements were called productive when the CDR3 lacked stop codons and stayed in frame with V and J; all others were non-productive. CDR3 was defined by IMGT convention, running from the second conserved V-encoded cysteine to the conserved J-encoded phenylalanine. Sequences without an unambiguous match to a single V gene segment were excluded from the earlier analysis of approximately 600 of the donors. In an earlier analysis of a few hundred of the donors, a V segment was called functional when productive rearrangements were above 56.7%, and segregating when the standard deviation between donors exceeded 5%. A statistical classification framework was developed to diagnose cytomegalovirus status using the catalog of TCR beta chain sequences. In a later analysis, V and J genes were assigned by comparing TCR nucleotide sequences against IMGT/GENE-DB human TR gene sequences. The TCRdist pipeline was used in a later analysis to assign CDR3 sequences and most-parsimonious VDJ recombination scenarios. In a later analysis, each TCR beta chain was defined by its CDR3 amino acid sequence together with its V-gene family, and reads lacking a unique V-gene family were excluded. A later analysis removed 450 to 600 highly shared, low-generation-probability nucleotide sequences to deal with suspected cross-contamination and a sequencing artifact. In a later analysis, a clonal expansion index for each public chain was calculated from normalized within-repertoire ranks of inferred template counts. Generation probabilities in a later analysis came from a VDJ recombination model fitted to out-of-frame rearrangements, and those results were checked against IGoR. In a later analysis, hypergeometric tests were used to score TCR-TCR, TCR-HLA and TCR-CMV co-occurrence, with a repertoire-size bias correction applied to TCR pairs. In a later analysis, false discovery rates were estimated by permuting HLA or CMV assignments 20 times. In a later analysis, co-occurring TCRs were grouped using DBSCAN, and TCRdist sequence similarity was added for clustering within HLA-allele-positive subsets. For co-occurrence clustering, repertoires with fewer than 30,000 or more than 120,000 public chains were excluded, along with a handful of repertoires with anomalous nucleotide sharing. TCRdb holds this immuneACCESS table with in-frame rearrangements only. Some clones are missing; in checked studies, unresolved V genes explain under half, and the rest has no known cause. The V and J calls and clone size were taken over from that table, and D and trimming were inferred from the DNA. The sample data list over 75,000 clones, and over 75% of these were observed just once. The ten largest clonotypes hold under 8% of the sample.

This receptor was obtained from a man aged 45-65 years in good health and CMV-seropositive. Sample: PBMCs. The chain joins TRBV19 to TRBJ2-1; there is no confident call for the D gene. This receptor has the CDR3 CASRRESYNEQFF. The bases are TGTGCCAGTAGGCGTGAGTCCTACAATGAGCAGTTCTTC.